This T cell receptor (beta chain) was identified in a study of CD8 T cells in ankylosing spondylitis. Study-wide points: Several of the motif variants were reported before in synovial fluid and blood from reactive arthritis. The clones that were linked to disease were reported to be significantly enriched in matched synovial fluid samples from ankylosing spondylitis patients. Disease-linked clones were CD8+ and relatively rare in peripheral blood.

Germline V gene sequence: CDR1 MNHEY, CDR2 SVGAGI. Trimming removed 2 bases from V and 0 bases from J; junction bases left unmatched: 5. The CDR3 runs 16 residues. In this sample, this clonotype turned up many times. The antigen remains unidentified. Making the TCR beta libraries involved quantitative 5'-RACE with molecular barcodes. One entry per CDR3 protein results from TCRdb running MiXCR on the 5' RACE reads. The sample shows roughly 120,000 distinct CDR3 sequences, roughly 13% of them seen only once. The chain uses TRBV6-5 and TRBJ2-3; 7 bases line up with TRBD1. The sequence was obtained from a female donor with ankylosing spondylitis or in good health (not recorded which). Sequencing was carried out using blood, either unsorted or a sorted T cell fraction (not recorded which). Here the CDR3 reads CASSYRGQWSTDTQYF. The CDR3 nucleotides are TGTGCCAGCAGTTACCGGGGACAGTGGAGCACAGATACGCAGTATTTT.